A selection of T cell receptor beta chains follows, all from one sample in a study of T cells in Graves' hyperthyroidism and ophthalmopathy. MiXCR was run by TCRdb on the multiplex PCR reads, yielding one entry per CDR3 protein. The sample carries some 320,000 distinct CDR3 sequences, about 13% recorded once. Sequenced material: blood. The source of these receptors is a woman aged 40 to 50 with Graves' ophthalmopathy. Both conserved end residues are part of each CDR3. The D gene is left open where the match is weak. Rows give clone size only sometimes, using once, few, many, or a class for an expanded clone.

V gene: TRBV7-8
clone size: few
J gene: TRBJ2-5
D gene: NA
CDR3 protein: CASSWRRGQETQYF
CDR3 DNA: TGTGCCAGCAGCTGGCGTCGGGGCCAGGAGACCCAGTACTTC

V gene: TRBV7-8
clone size: many
J gene: TRBJ2-5
D gene: NA
CDR3 protein: CASSLKSGGTQYF
CDR3 DNA: TGTGCCAGCAGCTTGAAATCCGGGGGGACCCAGTACTTC

V gene: TRBV19
clone size: NA
J gene: TRBJ2-7
D gene: NA
CDR3 protein: CASKARGTNYEQYF
CDR3 DNA: TGTGCCAGTAAGGCCAGGGGCACCAACTACGAGCAGTACTTC

V gene: TRBV29-1
clone size: NA
J gene: TRBJ2-1
D gene: TRBD2
CDR3 protein: CSVEGMTSGRELYNEQFF
CDR3 DNA: TGCAGCGTTGAAGGGATGACTAGCGGGAGGGAATTGTACAATGAGCAGTTCTTC

V gene: TRBV2
clone size: NA
J gene: TRBJ2-7
D gene: NA
CDR3 protein: CASSGGASEQYF
CDR3 DNA: TGTGCCAGCAGTGGAGGGGCGAGCGAGCAGTACTTC

V gene: TRBV11-2
clone size: few
J gene: TRBJ2-1
D gene: NA
CDR3 protein: CASSPDPGGNEQFF
CDR3 DNA: TGTGCCAGCAGCCCAGACCCTGGGGGCAATGAGCAGTTCTTC

V gene: TRBV19
clone size: many
J gene: TRBJ1-1
D gene: NA
CDR3 protein: CASSSTATWGAFF
CDR3 DNA: TGTGCCAGTAGTTCTACAGCGACCTGGGGAGCTTTCTTT

V gene: TRBV29-1
clone size: many
J gene: TRBJ2-3
D gene: TRBD2
CDR3 protein: CSVVGTSGGDTDTQYF
CDR3 DNA: TGCAGCGTCGTGGGGACTAGCGGGGGGGATACAGATACGCAGTATTTT

V gene: TRBV5-1
clone size: few
J gene: TRBJ2-3
D gene: TRBD2
CDR3 protein: CASSPWPGRTSGPNTQYF
CDR3 DNA: TGCGCCAGCAGTCCGTGGCCTGGGAGGACTAGCGGCCCGAATACGCAGTATTTT

V gene: TRBV19
clone size: NA
J gene: TRBJ1-2
D gene: TRBD1
CDR3 protein: CASSIRGQGISYGYTF
CDR3 DNA: TGTGCCAGTAGTATAAGGGGACAGGGAATTTCCTATGGCTACACCTTC

V gene: TRBV2
clone size: once
J gene: TRBJ2-4
D gene: TRBD1
CDR3 protein: CASSLPGQGIIQYF
CDR3 DNA: TGTGCCAGCAGTCTACCGGGACAGGGGATCATTCAGTACTTC

V gene: TRBV6-2/TRBV6-3
clone size: many
J gene: TRBJ1-2
D gene: NA
CDR3 protein: CASSYDTYGYTF
CDR3 DNA: TGTGCCAGCAGTTACGACACGTATGGCTACACCTTC

V gene: TRBV5-1
clone size: few
J gene: TRBJ2-5
D gene: NA
CDR3 protein: CASSTDQETQYF
CDR3 DNA: TGCGCCAGCAGCACCGACCAAGAGACCCAGTACTTC

V gene: TRBV12-3/TRBV12-4
clone size: many
J gene: TRBJ2-3
D gene: NA
CDR3 protein: CASSSEGIITDTQYF
CDR3 DNA: TGTGCCAGCAGTTCCGAGGGGATAATCACAGATACGCAGTATTTT

V gene: TRBV28
clone size: NA
J gene: TRBJ2-3
D gene: TRBD2
CDR3 protein: CASSLSGEGGEDTQYF
CDR3 DNA: TGTGCCAGCAGTTTATCGGGGGAGGGCGGGGAAGATACGCAGTATTTT

V gene: TRBV15
clone size: many
J gene: TRBJ1-6
D gene: NA
CDR3 protein: CATSRSNSPLHF
CDR3 DNA: TGTGCCACCAGCAGGAGTAATTCACCCCTCCACTTT

V gene: TRBV7-2
clone size: once
J gene: TRBJ2-4
D gene: NA
CDR3 protein: CASSLSGVLAKNIQYF
CDR3 DNA: TGTGCCAGCAGCTTATCCGGGGTTCTAGCCAAAAACATTCAGTACTTC

V gene: TRBV7-9
clone size: many
J gene: TRBJ1-2
D gene: NA
CDR3 protein: CASSSVGRENYGYTF
CDR3 DNA: TGTGCCAGCAGCTCCGTGGGACGGGAAAACTATGGCTACACCTTC

V gene: TRBV6-1
clone size: many
J gene: TRBJ1-1
D gene: NA
CDR3 protein: CASRWEMNTEAFF
CDR3 DNA: TGTGCCAGCAGGTGGGAAATGAACACTGAAGCTTTCTTT

V gene: TRBV20-1
clone size: NA
J gene: TRBJ1-5
D gene: NA
CDR3 protein: CSARPGDSNQPQHF
CDR3 DNA: TGCAGTGCGCGACCAGGCGATAGCAATCAGCCCCAGCATTTT

V gene: TRBV10-3
clone size: NA
J gene: TRBJ1-1
D gene: TRBD1
CDR3 protein: CATLPRGTGSMNTEALF
CDR3 DNA: TGTGCCACCCTCCCCCGCGGGACAGGTAGCATGAACACTGAAGCTCTCTTT

V gene: TRBV29-1
clone size: NA
J gene: TRBJ1-2
D gene: NA
CDR3 protein: CSVEVARGGYTF
CDR3 DNA: TGCAGCGTTGAAGTTGCTAGGGGAGGCTACACCTTC

V gene: TRBV24-1
clone size: many
J gene: TRBJ1-5
D gene: TRBD1
CDR3 protein: CATSNRGQNQPQHF
CDR3 DNA: TGTGCCACCAGTAATAGGGGACAGAATCAGCCCCAGCATTTT

V gene: TRBV29-1
clone size: NA
J gene: TRBJ2-1
D gene: TRBD1
CDR3 protein: CSVELQGASYNEQFF
CDR3 DNA: TGCAGCGTAGAGCTACAGGGGGCATCCTACAATGAGCAGTTCTTC

V gene: TRBV6-2/TRBV6-3
clone size: NA
J gene: TRBJ2-7
D gene: NA
CDR3 protein: CASSYSFGQSYEQYF
CDR3 DNA: TGTGCCAGCAGTTACTCTTTTGGACAGTCCTACGAGCAGTACTTC

V gene: TRBV30
clone size: many
J gene: TRBJ2-5
D gene: NA
CDR3 protein: CAWSDNGETQYF
CDR3 DNA: TGTGCCTGGAGTGACAACGGGGAGACCCAGTACTTC

V gene: TRBV28
clone size: many
J gene: TRBJ1-2
D gene: TRBD1
CDR3 protein: CASSLPFGTGLISGYTF
CDR3 DNA: TGTGCCAGCAGTCTCCCCTTCGGGACAGGGCTGATATCTGGCTACACCTTC

V gene: TRBV6-1
clone size: many
J gene: TRBJ2-7
D gene: NA
CDR3 protein: CASSQPVGEQYF
CDR3 DNA: TGTGCCAGCAGTCAACCCGTTGGCGAGCAGTACTTC

V gene: TRBV12-3/TRBV12-4
clone size: many
J gene: TRBJ1-5
D gene: TRBD1
CDR3 protein: CASSSTGGTQPQHF
CDR3 DNA: TGTGCCAGCAGTTCCACAGGGGGTACTCAGCCCCAGCATTTT

V gene: TRBV6-2/TRBV6-3
clone size: NA
J gene: TRBJ2-7
D gene: NA
CDR3 protein: CASTYSAGIAGREQYF
CDR3 DNA: TGTGCCAGCACTTACTCCGCAGGGATCGCTGGGCGTGAGCAGTACTTC

V gene: TRBV12-3/TRBV12-4
clone size: many
J gene: TRBJ2-1
D gene: TRBD2
CDR3 protein: CASSLRTSGVNEQFF
CDR3 DNA: TGTGCCAGCAGTTTAAGGACTAGCGGGGTTAATGAGCAGTTCTTC

V gene: TRBV11-2
clone size: many
J gene: TRBJ1-6
D gene: NA
CDR3 protein: CASSSHPSGSPLHF
CDR3 DNA: TGTGCCAGCAGCTCGCACCCCTCGGGGTCACCCCTCCACTTT

V gene: TRBV9
clone size: NA
J gene: TRBJ2-7
D gene: TRBD1
CDR3 protein: CASSVGGQGSFSYEQYF
CDR3 DNA: TGTGCCAGCAGCGTAGGGGGACAGGGGTCTTTTTCCTACGAGCAGTACTTC

V gene: TRBV11-2
clone size: NA
J gene: TRBJ2-7
D gene: TRBD2
CDR3 protein: CASSTASGVSGEQYF
CDR3 DNA: TGTGCCAGCAGCACCGCTAGCGGGGTGAGTGGCGAGCAGTACTTC

V gene: TRBV4-1
clone size: NA
J gene: TRBJ2-7
D gene: NA
CDR3 protein: CASSQDPLYEQYF
CDR3 DNA: TGCGCCAGCAGCCAAGATCCACTATACGAGCAGTACTTC

V gene: TRBV6-1
clone size: many
J gene: TRBJ1-5
D gene: NA
CDR3 protein: CASSVRFSQENSNQPQHF
CDR3 DNA: TGTGCCAGCAGTGTAAGATTCTCACAGGAAAATAGCAATCAGCCCCAGCATTTT

V gene: TRBV27
clone size: many
J gene: TRBJ2-1
D gene: NA
CDR3 protein: CASSLGDGEQFF
CDR3 DNA: TGTGCCAGCAGTTTAGGGGATGGTGAGCAGTTCTTC

V gene: TRBV20-1
clone size: NA
J gene: TRBJ2-3
D gene: TRBD1
CDR3 protein: CSAGNRPGQDLTDTQYF
CDR3 DNA: TGCAGTGCTGGAAACCGACCGGGACAGGATCTCACAGATACGCAGTATTTT

V gene: TRBV6-2/TRBV6-3
clone size: NA
J gene: TRBJ2-6
D gene: NA
CDR3 protein: CASTPRGFTGANVLTF
CDR3 DNA: TGTGCCAGCACCCCCCGGGGGTTCACTGGGGCCAACGTCCTGACTTTC

V gene: TRBV12-3/TRBV12-4
clone size: many
J gene: TRBJ1-1
D gene: NA
CDR3 protein: CASSSLYTEAFF
CDR3 DNA: TGTGCCAGCAGTTCACTATACACTGAAGCTTTCTTT

V gene: TRBV5-1
clone size: many
J gene: TRBJ1-1
D gene: NA
CDR3 protein: CASCEGLNTEAFF
CDR3 DNA: TGCGCCAGCTGTGAGGGGTTGAACACTGAAGCTTTCTTT

V gene: TRBV18
clone size: NA
J gene: TRBJ1-2
D gene: NA
CDR3 protein: CASSPAGAPSGYTF
CDR3 DNA: TGTGCCAGCTCACCAGCGGGCGCACCGTCGGGCTACACCTTC

V gene: TRBV3-1
clone size: few
J gene: TRBJ1-1
D gene: TRBD1
CDR3 protein: CASSQLLGQGEKTEAFF
CDR3 DNA: TGTGCCAGCAGCCAACTCTTAGGACAGGGTGAGAAAACTGAAGCTTTCTTT

V gene: TRBV11-2
clone size: many
J gene: TRBJ2-1
D gene: NA
CDR3 protein: CASSSLEHEQFF
CDR3 DNA: TGTGCCAGCAGCTCCTTGGAGCATGAGCAGTTCTTC